This T cell receptor beta chain came from a study of T-cell memory formation after mild COVID-19. Germline assignment: CDR1 SGHTA and CDR2 FQGTGA. This CDR3 comprises 16 residues. Trimming at V came to 4 bases and at J to 6 bases, leaving 11 bases not matched to a gene. TCRdb independently ran MiXCR on the 5' RACE reads; one entry per CDR3 protein. The table lists hundreds of thousands of distinct CDR3 sequences, about 20% of them singletons, with roughly 9.1% in the top ten. This rearrangement joins TRBV7-3 to TRBJ2-1; 8 bases match TRBD1. Material: PBMCs or a T cell subset sorted from them (not recorded which). This sequence originates from an adult woman who had mild COVID-19 (a few samples of this study predate the infection). Cell type and time point are not known. The DNA of the CDR3 is TGTGCCAGCAGCTCCCGCGACAGGGGTGACTCCAATGAGCAGTTCTTC. Translation gives CASSSRDRGDSNEQFF.